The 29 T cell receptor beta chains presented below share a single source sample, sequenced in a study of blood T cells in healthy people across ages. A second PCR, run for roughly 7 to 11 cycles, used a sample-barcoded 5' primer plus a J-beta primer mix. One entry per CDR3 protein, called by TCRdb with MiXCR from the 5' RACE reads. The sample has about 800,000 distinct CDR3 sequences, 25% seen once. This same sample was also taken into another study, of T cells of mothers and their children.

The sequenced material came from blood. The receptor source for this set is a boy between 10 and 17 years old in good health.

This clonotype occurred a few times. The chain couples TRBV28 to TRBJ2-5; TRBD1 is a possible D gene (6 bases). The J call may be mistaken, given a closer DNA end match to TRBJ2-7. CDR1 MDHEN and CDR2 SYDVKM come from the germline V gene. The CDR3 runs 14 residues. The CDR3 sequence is CASTRTEPSYEQYF. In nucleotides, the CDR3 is TGTGCCAGCACCCGGACAGAACCCTCCTACGAGCAGTACTTC.

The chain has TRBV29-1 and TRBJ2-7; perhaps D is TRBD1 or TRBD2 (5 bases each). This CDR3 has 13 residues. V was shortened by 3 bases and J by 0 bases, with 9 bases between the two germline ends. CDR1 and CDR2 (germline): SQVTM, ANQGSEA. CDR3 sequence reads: CSVETADSYEQYF. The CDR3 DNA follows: TGCAGCGTTGAGACAGCGGACTCCTACGAGCAGTACTTC.

In nucleotides, the CDR3 is TGCAGCGTTGGATCCAATGAGCAGTTCTTC. Translating gives CSVGSNEQFF. V gene TRBV29-1 combines with J gene TRBJ2-1; D is unresolved. The CDR3 is 10 amino acids. Germline V gives CDR1 SQVTM, CDR2 ANQGSEA. V shed 4 bases and J shed 6 bases, with 4 bases lying between them.

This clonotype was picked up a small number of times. The CDR3 sequence: CASNPGQGNSPLHF. CDR3 sequence (DNA): TGTGCCAGCAACCCGGGACAGGGGAATTCACCCCTCCACTTT. The rearrangement uses TRBV6-1 and TRBJ1-6; TRBD1 matches 10 bases. The junction had 4 bases not matched to a gene; V was cut back by 7 bases and J by 7 bases. CDR3 size: 14 residues. In germline, CDR1 is MNHNS, CDR2 SASEGT.

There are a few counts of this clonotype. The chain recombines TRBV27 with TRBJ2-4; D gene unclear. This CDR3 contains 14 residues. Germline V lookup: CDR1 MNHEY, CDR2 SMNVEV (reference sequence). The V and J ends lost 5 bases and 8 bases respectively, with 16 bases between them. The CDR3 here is CASSPLTDLDIQYF. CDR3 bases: TGTGCCAGCAGTCCCCTGACGGATCTCGACATTCAGTACTTC.

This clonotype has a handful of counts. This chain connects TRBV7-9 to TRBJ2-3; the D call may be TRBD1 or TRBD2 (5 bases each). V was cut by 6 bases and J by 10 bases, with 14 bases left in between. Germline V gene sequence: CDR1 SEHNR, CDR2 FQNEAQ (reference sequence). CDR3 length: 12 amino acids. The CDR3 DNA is TGTGCCAGCAGGGGGGACCCCAAGGCGCAGTATTTT. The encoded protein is CASRGDPKAQYF. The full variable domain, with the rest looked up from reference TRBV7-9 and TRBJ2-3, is DTGVSQNPRHKITKRGQNVTFRCDPISEHNRLYWYRQTLGQGPEFLTYFQNEAQLEKSRLLSDRFSAERPKGSFSTLEIQRTEQGDSAMYLCASRGDPKAQYFGPGTRLTVL.

The CDR3 sequence is CASSLSNSDGEQYF. As DNA, the CDR3 is TGTGCCAGCAGTTTATCAAACTCCGACGGCGAGCAGTACTTC. V usage is TRBV28 and J usage is TRBJ2-7; D gene ambiguous. Germline CDR1 and CDR2: MDHEN and SYDVKM. The V gene lost 1 base and the J gene lost 6 bases, with 13 bases spanning the gap. The CDR3 length is 14 residues. The full variable domain, with the rest looked up from reference TRBV28 and TRBJ2-7, is DVKVTQSSRYLVKRTGEKVFLECVQDMDHENMFWYRQDPGLGLRLIYFSYDVKMKEKGDIPEGYSVSREKKERFSLILESASTNQTSMYLCASSLSNSDGEQYFGPGTRLTVT.

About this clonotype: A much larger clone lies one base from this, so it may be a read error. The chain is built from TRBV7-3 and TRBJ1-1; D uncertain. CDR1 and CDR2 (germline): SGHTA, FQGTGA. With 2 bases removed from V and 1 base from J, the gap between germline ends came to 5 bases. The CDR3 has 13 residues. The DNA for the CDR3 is TGTGCCAGCAGCTTATTTACGAACACTGAAGCTTTCTTT. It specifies CASSLFTNTEAFF. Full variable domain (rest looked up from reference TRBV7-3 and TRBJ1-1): GAGVSQTPSNKVTEKGKYVELRCDPISGHTALYWYRQSLGQGPEFLIYFQGTGAADDSGLPNDRFFAVRPEGSVSTLKIQRTERGDSAVYLCASSLFTNTEAFFGQGTRLTVV.

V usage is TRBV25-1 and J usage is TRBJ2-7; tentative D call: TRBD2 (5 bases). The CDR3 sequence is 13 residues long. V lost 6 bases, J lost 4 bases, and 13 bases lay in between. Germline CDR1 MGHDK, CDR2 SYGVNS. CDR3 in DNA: TGTGCCAGCAGGCAGGAGGCAGTTTACGAGCAGTACTTC. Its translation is CASRQEAVYEQYF.

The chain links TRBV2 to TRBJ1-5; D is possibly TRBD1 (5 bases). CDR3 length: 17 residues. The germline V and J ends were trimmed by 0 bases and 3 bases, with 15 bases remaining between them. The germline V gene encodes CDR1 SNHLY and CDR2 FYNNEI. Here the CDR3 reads CASSEAFQGPTNQPQHF. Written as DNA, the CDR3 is TGTGCCAGCAGTGAAGCGTTTCAGGGACCGACCAATCAGCCCCAGCATTTT.

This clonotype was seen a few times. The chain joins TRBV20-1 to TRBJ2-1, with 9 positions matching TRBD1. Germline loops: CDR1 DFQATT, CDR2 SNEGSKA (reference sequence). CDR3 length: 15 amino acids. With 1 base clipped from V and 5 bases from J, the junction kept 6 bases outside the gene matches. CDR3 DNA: TGCAGTGCTAGAGCCGGGACAGGGTACCACAATGAGCAGTTCTTC. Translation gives CSARAGTGYHNEQFF.

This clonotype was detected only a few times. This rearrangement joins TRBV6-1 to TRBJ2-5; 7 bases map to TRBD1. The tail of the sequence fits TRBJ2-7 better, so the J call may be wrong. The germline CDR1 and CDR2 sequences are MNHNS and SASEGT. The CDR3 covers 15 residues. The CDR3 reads CASRENRGPSYEQYF. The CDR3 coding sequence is TGTGCCAGCAGGGAAAACAGGGGCCCCTCCTACGAGCAGTACTTC.

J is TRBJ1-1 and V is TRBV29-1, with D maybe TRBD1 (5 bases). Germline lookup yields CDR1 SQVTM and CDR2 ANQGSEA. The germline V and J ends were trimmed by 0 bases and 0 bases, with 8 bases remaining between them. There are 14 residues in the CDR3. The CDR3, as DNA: TGCAGCGTTGAAGATCGACAGTTGAACACTGAAGCTTTCTTT. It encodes CSVEDRQLNTEAFF.

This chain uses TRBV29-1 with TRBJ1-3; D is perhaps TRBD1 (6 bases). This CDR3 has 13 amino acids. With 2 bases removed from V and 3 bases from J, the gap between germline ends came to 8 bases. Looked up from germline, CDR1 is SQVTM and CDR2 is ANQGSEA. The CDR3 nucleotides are TGCAGCGTTGAACAGGGGATTGGAAACACCATATATTTT. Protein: CSVEQGIGNTIYF.

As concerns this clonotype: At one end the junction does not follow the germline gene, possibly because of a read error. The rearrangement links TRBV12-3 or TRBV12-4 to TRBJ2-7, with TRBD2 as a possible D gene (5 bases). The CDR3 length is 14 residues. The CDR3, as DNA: TGTGCCAGCAGCCCCGTAGCGATTGGGCTCGAGCGGTACTTC. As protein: CASSPVAIGLERYF.

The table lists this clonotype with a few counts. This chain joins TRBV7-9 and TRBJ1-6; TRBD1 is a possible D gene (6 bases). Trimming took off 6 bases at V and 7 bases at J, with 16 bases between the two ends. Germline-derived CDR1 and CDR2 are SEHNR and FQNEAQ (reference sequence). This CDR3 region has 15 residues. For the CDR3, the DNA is TGTGCCAGCAGGGACCGGGACACCCTGAATTCACCCCTCCACTTT. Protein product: CASRDRDTLNSPLHF.

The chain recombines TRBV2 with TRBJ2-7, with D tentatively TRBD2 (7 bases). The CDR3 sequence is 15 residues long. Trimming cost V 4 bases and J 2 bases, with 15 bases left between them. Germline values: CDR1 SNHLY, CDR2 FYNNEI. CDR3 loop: CASSALGEGAYEQYF. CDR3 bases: TGTGCCAGCAGTGCTCTCGGGGAGGGGGCCTACGAGCAGTACTTC.

CDR3 nucleotides: TGCAGTGCTCCCGGAGAGGCGTCGTCCTGGGAGCAGTACTTC. Translation gives CSAPGEASSWEQYF. The chain links TRBV20-1 to TRBJ2-7; no clear D gene. The CDR3 is 14 residues long. The V end was cut by 5 bases, the J end by 7 bases, with 21 bases between. Germline V gene sequence: CDR1 DFQATT, CDR2 SNEGSKA (reference sequence).

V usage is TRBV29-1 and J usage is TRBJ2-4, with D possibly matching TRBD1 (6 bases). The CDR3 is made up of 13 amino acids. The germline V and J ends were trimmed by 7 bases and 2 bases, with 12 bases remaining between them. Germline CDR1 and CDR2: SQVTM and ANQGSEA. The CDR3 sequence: CSALGQTKNIQYF. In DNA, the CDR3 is TGCAGCGCCCTCGGACAGACCAAAAACATTCAGTACTTC. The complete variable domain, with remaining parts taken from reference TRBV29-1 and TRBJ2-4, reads SAVISQKPSRDICQRGTSLTIQCQVDSQVTMMFWYRQQPGQSLTLIATANQGSEATYESGFVIDKFPISRPNLTFSTLTVSNMSPEDSSIYLCSALGQTKNIQYFGAGTRLSVL.

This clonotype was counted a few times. CDR3 loop: CASSVWGYEQYF. Written as DNA, the CDR3 is TGTGCCAGCAGTGTGTGGGGCTACGAGCAGTACTTC. The chain couples TRBV28 to TRBJ2-5; D call uncertain. The tail of the sequence fits TRBJ2-7 better, so the J call may be wrong. CDR3 length: 12 residues. Germline V lookup: CDR1 MDHEN, CDR2 SYDVKM.

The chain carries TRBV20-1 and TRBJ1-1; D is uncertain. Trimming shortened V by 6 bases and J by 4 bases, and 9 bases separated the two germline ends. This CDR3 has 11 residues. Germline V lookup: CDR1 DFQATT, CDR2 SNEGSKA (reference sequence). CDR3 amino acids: CSAPRGTEAFF. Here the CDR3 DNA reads TGCAGTGCCCCCCGTGGCACTGAAGCTTTCTTT.

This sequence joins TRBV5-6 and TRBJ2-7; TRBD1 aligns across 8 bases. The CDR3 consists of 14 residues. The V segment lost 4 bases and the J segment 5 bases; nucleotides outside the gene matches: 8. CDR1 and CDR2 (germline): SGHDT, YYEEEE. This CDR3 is CASSRRQGRHEQYF. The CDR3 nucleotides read TGTGCCAGCAGCCGAAGACAGGGGAGGCACGAGCAGTACTTC.

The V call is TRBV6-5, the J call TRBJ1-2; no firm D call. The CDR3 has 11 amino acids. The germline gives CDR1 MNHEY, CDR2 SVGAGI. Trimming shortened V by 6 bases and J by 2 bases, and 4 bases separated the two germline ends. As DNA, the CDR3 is TGTGCCAGCAGCAACAACTATGGCTACACCTTC. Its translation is CASSNNYGYTF.

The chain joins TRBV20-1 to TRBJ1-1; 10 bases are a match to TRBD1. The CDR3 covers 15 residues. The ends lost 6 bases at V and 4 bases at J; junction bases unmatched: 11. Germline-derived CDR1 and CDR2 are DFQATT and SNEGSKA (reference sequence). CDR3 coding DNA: TGCAGTGCCACAAAAGGGACAGGGGCGTTCACTGAAGCTTTCTTT. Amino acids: CSATKGTGAFTEAFF.

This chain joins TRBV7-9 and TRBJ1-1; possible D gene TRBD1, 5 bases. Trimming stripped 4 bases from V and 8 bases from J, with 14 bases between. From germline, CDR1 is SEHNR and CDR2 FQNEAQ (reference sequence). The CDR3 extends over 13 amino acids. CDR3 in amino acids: CASSSGVGEEAFF. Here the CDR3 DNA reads TGTGCCAGCAGCTCCGGGGTGGGGGAAGAAGCTTTCTTT. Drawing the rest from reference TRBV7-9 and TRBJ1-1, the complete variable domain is DTGVSQNPRHKITKRGQNVTFRCDPISEHNRLYWYRQTLGQGPEFLTYFQNEAQLEKSRLLSDRFSAERPKGSFSTLEIQRTEQGDSAMYLCASSSGVGEEAFFGQGTRLTVV.

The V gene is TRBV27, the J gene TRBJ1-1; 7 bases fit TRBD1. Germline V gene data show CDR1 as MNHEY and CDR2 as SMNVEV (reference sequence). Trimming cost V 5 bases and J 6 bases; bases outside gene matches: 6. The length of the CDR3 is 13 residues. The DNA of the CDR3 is TGTGCCAGCAGTCCTGACAGGGTCTCTGAAGCTTTCTTT. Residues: CASSPDRVSEAFF.

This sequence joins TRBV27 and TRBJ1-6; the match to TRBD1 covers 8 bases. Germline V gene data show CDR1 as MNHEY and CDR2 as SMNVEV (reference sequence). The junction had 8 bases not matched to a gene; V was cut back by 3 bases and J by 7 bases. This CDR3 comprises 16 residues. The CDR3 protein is CASSLEQGVGNSPLHF. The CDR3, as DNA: TGTGCCAGCAGTTTGGAACAGGGGGTTGGGAATTCACCCCTCCACTTT.

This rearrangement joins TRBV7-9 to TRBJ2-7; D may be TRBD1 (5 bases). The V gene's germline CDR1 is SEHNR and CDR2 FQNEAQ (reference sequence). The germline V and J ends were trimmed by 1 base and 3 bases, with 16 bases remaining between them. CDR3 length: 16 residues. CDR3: CASSLDTGKIHYEQYF. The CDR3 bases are TGTGCCAGCAGCTTAGATACAGGCAAGATCCACTACGAGCAGTACTTC.

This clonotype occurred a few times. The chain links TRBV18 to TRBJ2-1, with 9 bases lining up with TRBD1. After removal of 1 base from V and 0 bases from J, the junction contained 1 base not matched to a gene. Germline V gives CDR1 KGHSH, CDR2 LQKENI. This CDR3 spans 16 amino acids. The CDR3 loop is CASSPRTGASYNEQFF. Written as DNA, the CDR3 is TGTGCCAGCTCACCACGGACAGGGGCCTCCTACAATGAGCAGTTCTTC.